This TCR beta chain appears in the sequencing data of a study of breast tumors, draining lymph nodes, adjacent tissues. J gave up 9 bases and V 6 bases, and 2 bases lay outside the gene matches. The CDR3 covers 12 residues. Germline assignment: CDR1 MNHEY and CDR2 SMNVEV (reference sequence). Axillary draining lymph nodes of breast cancer patients supplied the node samples. As regards this clonotype: What it recognizes is unknown.

General observations from the study: Luminal-like breast cancer showed significantly higher tumor–nontumor repertoire similarity than basal-like. Tumor repertoires ranked between lymph nodes and nontumor tissue in diversity, with V and J gene preferences. Data only fit, rather than demonstrated, lymph node origin of most tumor T cells.

TCRdb re-derived calls from the multiplex PCR reads in MiXCR, one entry per CDR3 protein. The table shows under 250,000 distinct CDR3 sequences, with about 32% occurring only once. V and J are TRBV27 and TRBJ1-5, with 10 bases fitting TRBD1. The receptor was isolated from a female donor with breast cancer. Some clones in this sample may be carry-over from other donors' samples. Sequencing was performed on axillary lymph node tissue. CDR3 amino acids: CASRTGGLPQHF. CDR3 coding DNA: TGTGCCAGCAGGACAGGGGGCTTGCCCCAGCATTTT.